The rows below give T cell receptor beta chains drawn from one sample of a study of blood T cell repertoires in COVID-19. The table came from immunoSEQ multiplex PCR; TCRdb's copy has only in-frame clones and leaves some out. The repertoire has around 250,000 clones, 70% to 90% of them found once; the top ten carry over 4%. Sequencing input: PBMCs or T cells enriched from blood (not recorded which). These TCRs come from a woman aged 25 to 39 with acute COVID-19. The conserved cysteine and the conserved F or W are not part of the CDR3 here. The order of the fields is V gene, J gene, CDR3 protein.

>TRBV24-1|TRBJ2-3
ATSDLTDLTDTQY
>TRBV5-5|TRBJ2-7
ASSNLAGPTYEQY
>TRBV20-1|TRBJ2-7
SASPRGTSYEQY
>TRBV27|TRBJ2-7
ASSSYTWTGLGEQY
>TRBV28|TRBJ1-4
ASSQGELF
>TRBV28|TRBJ1-5
ASGPIRGGDQPQH
>TRBV24-1|TRBJ2-1
ATSDLVEGGSGSSYNEQF
>TRBV5-6|TRBJ1-1
ASTDTTGGRGTEAF
>TRBV27|TRBJ2-2
ASTNTGELF
>TRBV3-1/TRBV3-2|TRBJ2-2
ASSLSSDRAGELF
>TRBV7-8|TRBJ1-1
ASSQGPGQIPS
>TRBV29-1|TRBJ1-2
SVDSGYT
>TRBV28|TRBJ2-1
ASSPWRERVEQF
>TRBV27|TRBJ1-1
ASSLSPRTGGGTEAF
>TRBV30|TRBJ2-1
AWNRGLAGRSSYNEQF
>TRBV2|TRBJ2-2
ASTGVGPGELF
>TRBV18|TRBJ1-5
ASSPIIRSEGEPQH
>TRBV5-4|TRBJ2-1
ASSLGGSGTYNEQF
>TRBV5-4|TRBJ2-4
ASSFRGTGGENIQY
>TRBV10-3|TRBJ2-6
AISEEAGLSGANVLT
>TRBV5-4|TRBJ2-1
ASSLGTSGSYNEQF
>TRBV27|TRBJ1-4
ASRRGTGDATNEKLF
>TRBV5-1|TRBJ2-2
ASSAGAGELF
>TRBV28|TRBJ1-6
ASSLSDSPLH
>TRBV25-1|TRBJ2-3
ASSHQLGGTDTQY
>TRBV6-2/TRBV6-3|TRBJ1-2
ASSDGGRNYGYT
>TRBV11-2|TRBJ2-7
ASSTYSGTSSYEQY
>TRBV18|TRBJ2-1
ASLPGLGNNEQF
>TRBV6-5|TRBJ1-1
ASSYGGAEAF
>TRBV5-6|TRBJ2-3
ASGAGTFTDTQY
>TRBV10-3|TRBJ2-5
ATRMTGAQETQY
>TRBV11-2|TRBJ2-7
ASSNPTGAYEQY
>TRBV5-1|TRBJ2-5
ASSLAGVAGETQY
>TRBV9|TRBJ1-3
ASSVAFGAGNTIY
>TRBV4-2|TRBJ2-3
ASSPLKTSGSSDTQY
>TRBV10-3|TRBJ1-2
AIDDPFTGRPNYGYT
>TRBV5-6|TRBJ2-7
ASSSAYLAGGTYEQY
>TRBV5-1|TRBJ2-1
ASSLARASGNNEQF
>TRBV19|TRBJ1-5
ASNWGGGQPQH
>TRBV7-6|TRBJ2-7
ASSSEPGQGAYEQY
>TRBV6-9|TRBJ2-5
ASSYPDREETQY
>TRBV7-3|TRBJ2-3
ASSLGSGSNTDTQY
>TRBV30|TRBJ2-7
AWRISGRLYEQY
>TRBV27|TRBJ2-6
ASSKTEEANVLT
>TRBV28|TRBJ2-1
ASSLRASGNNEQF
>TRBV4-3|TRBJ2-1
ASSQDPSGRAMYNEQF
>TRBV4-1|TRBJ1-4
ASSQDSYRFDEKLF
>TRBV9|TRBJ2-3
ASSVLPLSTDTQY
>TRBV19|TRBJ2-1
ASSNSYNEQF
>TRBV19|TRBJ1-5
ASSIGQGANQPQH
>TRBV12-3/TRBV12-4|TRBJ2-3
ASGTSTDTQY
>TRBV19|TRBJ1-4
ASSIRVPNEKLF
>TRBV6-5|TRBJ1-1
ASSNPGQGAEAF
>TRBV15|TRBJ2-2
ATSRALTGELF
>TRBV25-1|TRBJ1-1
ASTAGTLTEAF
>TRBV7-9|TRBJ1-5
ASSSQGGGNQPQH
>TRBV4-1|TRBJ2-7
ASSQEGGWPHYEQY
>TRBV11-2|TRBJ2-3
ASSLVAGVTDTQY
>TRBV2|TRBJ2-2
ASSVGLAGGTGELF
>TRBV6-5|TRBJ1-2
ASTPAGSNYGYT